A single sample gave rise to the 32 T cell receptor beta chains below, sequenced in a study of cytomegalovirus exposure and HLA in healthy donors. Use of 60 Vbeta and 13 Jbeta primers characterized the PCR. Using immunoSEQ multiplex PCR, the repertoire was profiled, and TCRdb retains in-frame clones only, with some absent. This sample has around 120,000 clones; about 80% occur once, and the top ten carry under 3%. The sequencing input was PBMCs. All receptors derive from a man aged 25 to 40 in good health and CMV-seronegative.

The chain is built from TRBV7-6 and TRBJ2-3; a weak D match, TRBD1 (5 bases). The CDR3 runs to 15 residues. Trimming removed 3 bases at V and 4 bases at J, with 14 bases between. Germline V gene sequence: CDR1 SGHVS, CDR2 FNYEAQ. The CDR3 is CASSLTPREADTQYF. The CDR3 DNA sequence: TGTGCCAGCAGCTTGACTCCCAGGGAAGCAGATACGCAGTATTTT.

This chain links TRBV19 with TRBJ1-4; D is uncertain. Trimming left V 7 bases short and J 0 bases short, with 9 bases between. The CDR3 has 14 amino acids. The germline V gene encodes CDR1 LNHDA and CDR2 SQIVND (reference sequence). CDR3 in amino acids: CASKPFATNEKLFF. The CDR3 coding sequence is TGTGCCAGTAAGCCTTTTGCAACTAATGAAAAACTGTTTTTT.

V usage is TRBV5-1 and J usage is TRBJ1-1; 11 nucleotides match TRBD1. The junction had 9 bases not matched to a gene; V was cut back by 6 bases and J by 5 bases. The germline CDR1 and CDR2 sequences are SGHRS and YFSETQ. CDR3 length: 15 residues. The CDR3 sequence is CASTAVDRGLTEAFF. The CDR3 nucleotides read TGCGCCAGCACCGCGGTGGACAGGGGGCTTACTGAAGCTTTCTTT. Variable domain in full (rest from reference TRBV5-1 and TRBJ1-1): KAGVTQTPRYLIKTRGQQVTLSCSPISGHRSVSWYQQTPGQGLQFLFEYFSETQRNKGNFPGRFSGRQFSNSRSEMNVSTLELGDSALYLCASTAVDRGLTEAFFGQGTRLTVV.

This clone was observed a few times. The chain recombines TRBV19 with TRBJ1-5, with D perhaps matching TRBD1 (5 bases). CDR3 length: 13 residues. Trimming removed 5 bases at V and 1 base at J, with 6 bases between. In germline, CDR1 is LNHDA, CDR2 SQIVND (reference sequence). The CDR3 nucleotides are TGTGCCAGTAGTTGGACAAGCAATCAGCCCCAGCATTTT. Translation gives CASSWTSNQPQHF.

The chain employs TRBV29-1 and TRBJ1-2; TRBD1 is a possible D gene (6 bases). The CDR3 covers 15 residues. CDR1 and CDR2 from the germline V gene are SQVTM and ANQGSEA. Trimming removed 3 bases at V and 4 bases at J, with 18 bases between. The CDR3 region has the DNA TGCAGCGTTGACCTATCCGGGACCAGGGGCTATGGCTACACCTTC. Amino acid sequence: CSVDLSGTRGYGYTF.

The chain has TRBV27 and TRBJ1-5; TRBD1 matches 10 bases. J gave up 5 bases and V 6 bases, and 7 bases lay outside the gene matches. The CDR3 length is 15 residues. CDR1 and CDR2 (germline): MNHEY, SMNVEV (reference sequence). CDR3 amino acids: CASRGQGFFYQPQHF. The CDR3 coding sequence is TGTGCCAGCAGGGGACAGGGGTTTTTTTATCAGCCCCAGCATTTT.

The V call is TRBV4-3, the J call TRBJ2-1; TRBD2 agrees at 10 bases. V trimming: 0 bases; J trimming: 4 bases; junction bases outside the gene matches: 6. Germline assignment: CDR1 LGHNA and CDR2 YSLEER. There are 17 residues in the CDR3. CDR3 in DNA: TGCGCCAGCAGCCAAGATCTTGGACTAGCGGCGTACAATGAGCAGTTCTTC. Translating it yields CASSQDLGLAAYNEQFF.

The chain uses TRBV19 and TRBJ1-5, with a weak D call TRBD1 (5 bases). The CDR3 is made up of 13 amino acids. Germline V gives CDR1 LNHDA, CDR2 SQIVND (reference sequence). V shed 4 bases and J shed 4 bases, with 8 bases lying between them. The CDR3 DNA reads TGTGCCAGTAGTACCCCAGGGAATCAGCCCCAGCATTTT. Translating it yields CASSTPGNQPQHF. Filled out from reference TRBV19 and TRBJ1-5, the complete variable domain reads DGGITQSPKYLFRKEGQNVTLSCEQNLNHDAMYWYRQDPGQGLRLIYYSQIVNDFQKGDIAEGYSVSREKKESFPLTVTSAQKNPTAFYLCASSTPGNQPQHFGDGTRLSIL.

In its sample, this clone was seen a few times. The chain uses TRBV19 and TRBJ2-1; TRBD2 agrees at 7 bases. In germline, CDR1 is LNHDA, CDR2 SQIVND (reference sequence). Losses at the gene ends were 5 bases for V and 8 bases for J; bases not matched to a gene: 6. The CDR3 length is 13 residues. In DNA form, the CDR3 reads TGTGCCAGTAGTTCGACTAGCTTCTATGAGCAGTTCTTC. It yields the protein CASSSTSFYEQFF. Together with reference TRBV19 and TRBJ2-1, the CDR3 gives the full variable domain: DGGITQSPKYLFRKEGQNVTLSCEQNLNHDAMYWYRQDPGQGLRLIYYSQIVNDFQKGDIAEGYSVSREKKESFPLTVTSAQKNPTAFYLCASSSTSFYEQFFGPGTRLTVL.

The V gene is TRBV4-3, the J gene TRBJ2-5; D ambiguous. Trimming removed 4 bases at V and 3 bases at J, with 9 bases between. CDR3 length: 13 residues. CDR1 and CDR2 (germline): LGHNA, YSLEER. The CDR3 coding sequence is TGCGCCAGCAGCCCGCGGCCTGAAGAGACCCAGTACTTC. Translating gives CASSPRPEETQYF.

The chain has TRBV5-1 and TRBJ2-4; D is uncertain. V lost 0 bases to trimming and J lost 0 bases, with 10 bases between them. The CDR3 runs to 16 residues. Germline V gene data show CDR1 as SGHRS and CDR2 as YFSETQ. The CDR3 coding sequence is TGCGCCAGCAGCTTGGGCGAGAATTCAGCCAAAAACATTCAGTACTTC. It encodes CASSLGENSAKNIQYF.

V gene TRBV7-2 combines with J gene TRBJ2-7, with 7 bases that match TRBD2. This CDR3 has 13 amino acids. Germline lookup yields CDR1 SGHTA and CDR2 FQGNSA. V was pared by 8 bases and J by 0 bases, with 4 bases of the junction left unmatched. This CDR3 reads CASEAGNSYEQYF. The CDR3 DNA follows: TGTGCCAGCGAAGCGGGAAACTCCTACGAGCAGTACTTC.

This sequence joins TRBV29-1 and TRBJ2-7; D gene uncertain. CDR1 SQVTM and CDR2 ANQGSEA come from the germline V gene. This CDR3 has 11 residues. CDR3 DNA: TGCAGGTCCACAGATTTCTACGAGCAGTACTTC. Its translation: CRSTDFYEQYF.

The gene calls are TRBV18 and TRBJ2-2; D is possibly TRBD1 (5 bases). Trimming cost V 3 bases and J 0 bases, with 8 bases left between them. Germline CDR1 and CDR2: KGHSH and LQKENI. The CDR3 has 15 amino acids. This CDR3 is CASSPGQANTGELFF. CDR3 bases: TGTGCCAGCTCACCCGGACAAGCGAACACCGGGGAGCTGTTTTTT.

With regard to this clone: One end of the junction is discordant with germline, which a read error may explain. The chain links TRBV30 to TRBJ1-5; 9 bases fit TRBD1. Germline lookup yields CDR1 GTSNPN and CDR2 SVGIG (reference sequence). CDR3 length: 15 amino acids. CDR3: CAWNPGTGPSLPQNF. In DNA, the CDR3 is TGTGCCTGGAATCCCGGGACAGGGCCATCTCTGCCCCAGAATTTT. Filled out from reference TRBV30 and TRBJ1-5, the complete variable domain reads SQTIHQWPATLVQPVGSPLSLECTVEGTSNPNLYWYRQAAGRGLQLLFYSVGIGQISSEVPQNLSASRPQDRQFILSSKKLLLSDSGFYLCAWNPGTGPSLPQNFGDGTRLSIL.

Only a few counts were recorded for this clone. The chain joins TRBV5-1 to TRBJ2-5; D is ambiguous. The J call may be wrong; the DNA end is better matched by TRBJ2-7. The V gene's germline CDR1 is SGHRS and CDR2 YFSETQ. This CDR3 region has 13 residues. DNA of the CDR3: TGCGCCAGCAGCTTGGAAGGAGATACCGAGCAGTACTTC. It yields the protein CASSLEGDTEQYF.

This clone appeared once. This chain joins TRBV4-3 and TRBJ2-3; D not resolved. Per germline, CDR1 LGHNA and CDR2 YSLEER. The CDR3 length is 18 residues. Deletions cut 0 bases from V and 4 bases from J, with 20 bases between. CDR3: CASSQDWAAPAGPDTQYF. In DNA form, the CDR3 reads TGCGCCAGCAGCCAAGATTGGGCAGCCCCCGCAGGTCCAGATACGCAGTATTTT.

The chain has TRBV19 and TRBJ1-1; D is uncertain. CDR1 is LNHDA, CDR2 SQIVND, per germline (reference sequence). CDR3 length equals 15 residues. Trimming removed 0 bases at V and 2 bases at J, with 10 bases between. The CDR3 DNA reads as TGTGCCAGTAGTATAGAGCCAGATATTAACACTGAAGCTTTCTTT. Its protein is CASSIEPDINTEAFF.

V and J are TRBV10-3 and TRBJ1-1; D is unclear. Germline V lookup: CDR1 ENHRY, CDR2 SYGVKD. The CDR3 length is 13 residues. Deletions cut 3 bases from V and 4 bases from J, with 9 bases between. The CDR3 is CAISDLAGTEAFF. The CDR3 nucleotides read TGTGCCATCAGTGACCTCGCGGGCACTGAAGCTTTCTTT.

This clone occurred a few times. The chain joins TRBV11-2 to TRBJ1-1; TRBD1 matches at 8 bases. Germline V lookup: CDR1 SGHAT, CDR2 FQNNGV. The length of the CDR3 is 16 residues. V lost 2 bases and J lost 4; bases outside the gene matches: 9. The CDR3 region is CASSLIPGTGPTEAFF. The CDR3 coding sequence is TGTGCCAGCAGCTTAATCCCCGGGACAGGTCCCACTGAAGCTTTCTTT.

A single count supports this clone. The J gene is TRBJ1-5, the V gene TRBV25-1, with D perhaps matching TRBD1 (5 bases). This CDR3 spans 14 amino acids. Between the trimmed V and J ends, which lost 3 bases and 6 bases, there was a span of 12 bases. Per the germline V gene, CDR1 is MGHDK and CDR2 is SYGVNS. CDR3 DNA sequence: TGTGCCAGCAGTGACCTGCAGGGAGGTCAGCCCCAGCATTTT. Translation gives CASSDLQGGQPQHF.

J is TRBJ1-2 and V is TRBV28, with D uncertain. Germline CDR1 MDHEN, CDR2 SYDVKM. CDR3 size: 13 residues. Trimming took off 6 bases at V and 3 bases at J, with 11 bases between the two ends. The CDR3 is CASRLIRDYGYTF. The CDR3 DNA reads TGTGCCAGCAGACTTATTCGAGACTATGGCTACACCTTC.

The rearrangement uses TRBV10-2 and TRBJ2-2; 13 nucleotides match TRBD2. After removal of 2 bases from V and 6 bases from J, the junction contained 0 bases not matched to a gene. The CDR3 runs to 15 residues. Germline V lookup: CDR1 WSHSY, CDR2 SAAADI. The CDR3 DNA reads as TGCGCCAGCAGTGAGGGGACTAGCGGGGCCGGGGAGCTGTTTTTT. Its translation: CASSEGTSGAGELFF.

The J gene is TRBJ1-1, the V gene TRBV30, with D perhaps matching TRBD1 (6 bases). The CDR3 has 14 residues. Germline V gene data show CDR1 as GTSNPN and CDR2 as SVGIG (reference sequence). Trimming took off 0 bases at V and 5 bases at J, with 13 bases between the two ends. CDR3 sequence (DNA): TGTGCCTGGAGTGTGGATACAGGGATTACTGAAGCTTTCTTT. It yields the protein CAWSVDTGITEAFF.

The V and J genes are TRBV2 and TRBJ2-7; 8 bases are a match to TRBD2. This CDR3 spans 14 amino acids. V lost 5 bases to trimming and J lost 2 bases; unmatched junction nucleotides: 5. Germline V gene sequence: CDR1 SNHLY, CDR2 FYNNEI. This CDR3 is CASSLGLVTYEQYF. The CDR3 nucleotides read TGTGCCAGCAGTTTGGGACTAGTCACCTACGAGCAGTACTTC.

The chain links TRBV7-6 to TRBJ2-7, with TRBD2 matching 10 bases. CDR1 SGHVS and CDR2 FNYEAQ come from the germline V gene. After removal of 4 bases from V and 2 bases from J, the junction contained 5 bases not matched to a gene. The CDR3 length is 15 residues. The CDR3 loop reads CASSSGTSDTYEQYF. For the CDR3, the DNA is TGTGCCAGCAGCTCCGGGACTAGCGATACCTACGAGCAGTACTTC.

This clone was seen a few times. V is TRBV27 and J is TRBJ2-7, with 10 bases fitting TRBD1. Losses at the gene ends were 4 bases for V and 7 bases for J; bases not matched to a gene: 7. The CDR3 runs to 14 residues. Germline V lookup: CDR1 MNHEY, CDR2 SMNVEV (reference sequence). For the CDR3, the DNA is TGTGCCAGCAGTTATCAAGGACAGGGGGGGGAGCAGTACTTC. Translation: CASSYQGQGGEQYF.

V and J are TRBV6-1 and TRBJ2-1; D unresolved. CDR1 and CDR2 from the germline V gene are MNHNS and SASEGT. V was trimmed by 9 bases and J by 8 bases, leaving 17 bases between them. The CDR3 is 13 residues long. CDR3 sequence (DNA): TGTGCCAGTAAAGGAGTTAGGCATGATGAGCAGTTCTTC. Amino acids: CASKGVRHDEQFF.

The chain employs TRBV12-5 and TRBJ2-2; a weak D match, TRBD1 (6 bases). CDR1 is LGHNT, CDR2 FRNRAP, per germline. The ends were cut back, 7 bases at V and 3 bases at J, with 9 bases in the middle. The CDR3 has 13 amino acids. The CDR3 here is CASATGHTGELFF. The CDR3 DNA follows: TGTGCTAGTGCCACAGGGCACACCGGGGAGCTGTTTTTT. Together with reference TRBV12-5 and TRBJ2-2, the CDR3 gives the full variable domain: DARVTQTPRHKVTEMGQEVTMRCQPILGHNTVFWYRQTMMQGLELLAYFRNRAPLDDSGMPKDRFSAEMPDATLATLKIQPSEPRDSAVYFCASATGHTGELFFGEGSRLTVL.

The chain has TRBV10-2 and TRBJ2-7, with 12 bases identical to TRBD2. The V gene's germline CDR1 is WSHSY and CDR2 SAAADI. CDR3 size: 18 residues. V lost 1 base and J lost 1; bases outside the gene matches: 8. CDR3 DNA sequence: TGCGCCAGCAGTGAGTACTCGGGACTAGCGGGCCGATCCTACGAGCAGTACTTC. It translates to CASSEYSGLAGRSYEQYF.

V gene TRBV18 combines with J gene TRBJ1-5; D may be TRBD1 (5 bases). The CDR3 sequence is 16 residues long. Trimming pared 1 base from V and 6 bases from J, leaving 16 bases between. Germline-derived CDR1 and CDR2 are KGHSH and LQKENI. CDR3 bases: TGTGCCAGCTCACCACAGTCGGGCGGGGGATTTCAGCCCCAGCATTTT. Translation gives CASSPQSGGGFQPQHF.

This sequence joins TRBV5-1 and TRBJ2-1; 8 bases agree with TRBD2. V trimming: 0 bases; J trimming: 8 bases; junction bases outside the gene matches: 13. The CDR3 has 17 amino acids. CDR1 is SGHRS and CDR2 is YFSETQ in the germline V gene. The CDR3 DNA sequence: TGCGCCAGCAGCTTGGTCCCAGCGGGAGATGGAAGGGATGAGCAGTTCTTC. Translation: CASSLVPAGDGRDEQFF.